Below are 27 T cell receptor beta chains sequenced from a single sample in a study of breast tumors, draining lymph nodes, adjacent tissues. TCRdb redid the calling of the multiplex PCR reads with MiXCR, one entry per CDR3 protein. The sample records over 150,000 distinct CDR3 sequences, roughly a third being singletons. Axillary draining lymph nodes of breast cancer patients supplied the node samples. Sequenced material: axillary lymph node tissue. These receptors were taken from a female donor with breast cancer. Some clones in this sample may be carry-over from other donors' samples.

This clonotype was counted many times. V is TRBV25-1 and J is TRBJ1-5; 7 nucleotides match TRBD1. The V gene's germline CDR1 is MGHDK and CDR2 SYGVNS. The CDR3 is 14 residues long. V shed 5 bases and J 7 bases; nucleotides not matched to a gene: 8. The CDR3 spells CASSQQGWGQPQHF. CDR3 nucleotides: TGTGCCAGCAGTCAACAGGGGTGGGGGCAGCCCCAGCATTTT.

V usage is TRBV24-1 and J usage is TRBJ1-2; 8 nucleotides align to TRBD1. With V trimmed by 10 bases and J by 5 bases, 5 bases remained unmatched. CDR3 size: 12 residues. Germline CDR1 is KGHDR and CDR2 is SFDVKD. The CDR3 reads CATTGEGYGYTF. The CDR3 DNA reads TGTGCCACGACAGGGGAAGGTTATGGCTACACCTTC.

This clonotype was found once. Lacking the conserved final phenylalanine or tryptophan, this CDR3 likely reflects a read error. The gene calls are TRBV28 and TRBJ2-7; D is uncertain. Germline V gene sequence: CDR1 MDHEN, CDR2 SYDVKM. CDR3 size: 13 residues. Between the trimmed V and J ends, which lost 5 bases and 0 bases, there was a span of 8 bases. The CDR3, as DNA: TGTGCCAGCAGTGCACAGCCCTCCTACGAGCAGTACCTC. Its protein is CASSAQPSYEQYL.

The genes are TRBV5-1 and TRBJ1-1; the D is unclear. The CDR3 consists of 13 residues. Germline V gene data show CDR1 as SGHRS and CDR2 as YFSETQ. The V and J ends lost 2 bases and 1 base respectively, with 6 bases between them. The CDR3 DNA reads as TGCGCCAGCAGCTTCACACCGAACACTGAAGCTTTCTTT. As protein: CASSFTPNTEAFF.

This clonotype was seen repeatedly, ten times or more. V gene TRBV5-6 combines with J gene TRBJ2-7; no reliable D call. V was shortened by 2 bases and J by 8 bases, with 17 bases between the two germline ends. CDR3 length: 14 residues. Germline CDR1 reads SGHDT; CDR2 reads YYEEEE. The CDR3, as DNA: TGTGCCAGCAGCTTAAACGGATTAACCCCCAAGCAGTACTTC. It yields the protein CASSLNGLTPKQYF.

The chain uses TRBV18 and TRBJ1-3; D might be TRBD1 (5 bases). Trimming took 3 bases from V and 0 from J, leaving 9 bases between them. Germline-derived CDR1 and CDR2 are KGHSH and LQKENI. The CDR3 is 15 residues long. The CDR3 loop is CASSPQDSSGNTIYF. Written as DNA, the CDR3 is TGTGCCAGCTCACCTCAAGACAGCTCTGGAAACACCATATATTTT. Full variable domain (missing parts from reference TRBV18 and TRBJ1-3): NAGVMQNPRHLVRRRGQEARLRCSPMKGHSHVYWYRQLPEEGLKFMVYLQKENIIDESGMPKERFSAEFPKEGPSILRIQQVVRGDSAAYFCASSPQDSSGNTIYFGEGSWLTVV.

This clonotype was recorded a few times. This may come from a read error, since a much larger clone is one base off. The rearrangement joins TRBV20-1 to TRBJ2-3; 7 nucleotides match TRBD1. CDR3 length: 14 amino acids. CDR1 and CDR2 (germline): DFQATT, SNEGSKA (reference sequence). This chain's CDR3 is CSVGWEGGTATQYF. The CDR3 nucleotides read TGCAGTGTCGGATGGGAAGGGGGCACAGCTACGCAGTATTTT.

In its sample, this clonotype was seen once. A much larger clonotype is one base distant, so this may be a read error. The chain links TRBV6-5 to TRBJ1-3; D not resolved. The CDR3 has 16 amino acids. Germline lookup yields CDR1 MNHEY and CDR2 SVGAGI. Trimming shortened V by 6 bases and J by 5 bases, and 20 bases separated the two germline ends. CDR3 residues: CASSPRAGELRNTIYF. CDR3 DNA: TGTGCCAGCAGCCCTAGGGCCGGGGAGCTTAGAAACACCATATATTTT.

In this sample, this clonotype turned up many times. The V gene is TRBV7-2, the J gene TRBJ1-6; D is ambiguous. The CDR3 is made up of 14 amino acids. The ends were cut back, 6 bases at V and 7 bases at J, with 13 bases in the middle. Per germline, CDR1 SGHTA and CDR2 FQGNSA. For the CDR3, the DNA is TGTGCCAGCAGGGTTTATGTCCCGAATTCACCCCTCCACTTT. Its protein is CASRVYVPNSPLHF.

This clonotype has only a few counts. The V gene is TRBV30, the J gene TRBJ1-1; no definite D call. V was clipped by 4 bases and J by 4 bases, with 10 bases between them. There are 12 residues in the CDR3. CDR1 and CDR2 from the germline V gene are GTSNPN and SVGIG (reference sequence). CDR3 DNA: TGTGCCTGGACGGAGATGGGCACTGAAGCTTTCTTT. This encodes CAWTEMGTEAFF.

This clonotype came up a few times. The junction differs from germline at one of its ends, possibly a read error. The CDR3 sequence is CASSHSMTGLLGGKLFF. Written as DNA, the CDR3 is TGTGCCAGCAGTCACTCGATGACGGGCCTCCTAGGCGGAAAACTGTTTTTT. The chain uses TRBV6-5 and TRBJ1-4, with unresolved D. Germline CDR1 is MNHEY and CDR2 is SVGAGI. The CDR3 contains 17 residues.

This chain links TRBV25-1 with TRBJ1-6, with D maybe TRBD1 (5 bases). CDR1 and CDR2 from the germline V gene are MGHDK and SYGVNS. This CDR3 is 15 amino acids long. The CDR3 sequence is CARVGGEPYNSPLHF. CDR3 in DNA: TGTGCTAGAGTCGGGGGGGAACCCTATAATTCACCCCTCCACTTT.

With respect to this clonotype: The germline gene is not matched at one end of the junction; a read error may be the cause. This chain links TRBV2 with TRBJ1-3; D remains ambiguous. Germline V gives CDR1 SNHLY, CDR2 FYNNEI. The CDR3 spans 12 residues. The CDR3 nucleotides are TGTGCCAGCAGCGGACCTGGCAACACCATATATTTT. It specifies CASSGPGNTIYF.

As to this clonotype: Mismatch with germline at one junction end may stem from a read error. The chain carries TRBV27 and TRBJ2-7, with no clear D. There are 15 residues in the CDR3. The germline V gene has CDR1 MNHEY and CDR2 SMNVEV (reference sequence). CDR3: CASSSTAISSCEQYF. The CDR3 DNA reads TGTGCCAGCAGTTCAACAGCGATTAGCTCCTGCGAGCAGTACTTC.

There are many counts of this clonotype. V usage is TRBV7-6 and J usage is TRBJ2-3, with D perhaps assigned TRBD1 or TRBD2 (5 bases each). The CDR3 sequence is 14 residues long. V was pared by 0 bases and J by 3 bases, with 7 bases between. Germline V gene lookup returns CDR1 SGHVS and CDR2 FNYEAQ. CDR3 DNA sequence: TGTGCCAGCAGCTTAGCAGGGGAGACAGATACGCAGTATTTT. Translation gives CASSLAGETDTQYF.

This clonotype was seen repeatedly, ten times or more. This chain joins TRBV6-5 and TRBJ1-2; D is possibly TRBD1 (5 bases). Germline CDR1 MNHEY, CDR2 SVGAGI. Deletions cut 7 bases from V and 7 bases from J, with 19 bases between. The CDR3 spans 14 residues. The CDR3 loop reads CASKVTANGLGYTF. The DNA for the CDR3 is TGTGCCAGCAAAGTGACAGCCAACGGCCTTGGCTACACCTTC.

Only a few counts were recorded for this clonotype. This may come from a read error, since a much larger clone is one base off. Written as DNA, the CDR3 is TGCGCCAGCAGCTTGGGACAGGCCAACCTGTTTAACTATGGCCACACCTTC. It codes for CASSLGQANLFNYGHTF. This rearrangement joins TRBV5-1 to TRBJ1-2; perhaps TRBD1 as D (6 bases). The CDR3 has 17 amino acids. Germline lookup yields CDR1 SGHRS and CDR2 YFSETQ.

This clonotype was detected many times. The chain employs TRBV4-1 and TRBJ2-7; TRBD1 might be the D (5 bases). The V gene's germline CDR1 is MGHRA and CDR2 YSYEKL. The CDR3 totals 16 residues. V dropped 3 bases and J dropped 4 bases, with 19 bases sitting between them. CDR3 bases: TGCGCCAGCAGCCAGACAGCAAGTATCCCGACGTACGAGCAGTACTTC. Translating gives CASSQTASIPTYEQYF.

This clonotype was observed many times. This chain uses TRBV7-2 with TRBJ2-7; possible D gene TRBD1, 6 bases. CDR3 length: 14 residues. V lost 5 bases to trimming and J lost 3 bases, with 14 bases between them. Looked up from germline, CDR1 is SGHTA and CDR2 is FQGNSA. The CDR3 loop is CASSTSGHLYEQYF. The CDR3 DNA follows: TGTGCCAGCAGCACCTCGGGACACCTCTACGAGCAGTACTTC.

This clonotype was counted a single time. The rearrangement joins TRBV20-1 to TRBJ2-1; no clear D. CDR1 DFQATT and CDR2 SNEGSKA come from the germline V gene (reference sequence). The CDR3 sequence is 12 residues long. With 3 bases removed from V and 7 bases from J, the gap between germline ends came to 10 bases. In nucleotides, the CDR3 is TGCAGTGCTAGGGCCTTAACTAATGAGCAGTTCTTC. Its translation: CSARALTNEQFF.

The rearrangement links TRBV18 to TRBJ2-3; 7 bases match TRBD2. Per the germline V gene, CDR1 is KGHSH and CDR2 is LQKENI. This CDR3 has 17 residues. Trimming removed 2 bases from V and 2 bases from J; junction bases left unmatched: 10. This CDR3 is CASSPGLRLALTDTQYF. CDR3 in DNA: TGTGCCAGCTCACCAGGTTTGCGACTAGCTCTCACAGATACGCAGTATTTT.

V gene TRBV4-1 combines with J gene TRBJ1-1; a possible D gene is TRBD1 (5 bases). This CDR3 spans 15 amino acids. Trimming cost V 2 bases and J 6 bases, with 16 bases left between them. CDR1 is MGHRA, CDR2 YSYEKL, per germline. In DNA, the CDR3 is TGCGCCAGCAGCCAAAGGGGAGGGATGGAATCTGAAGCTTTCTTT. Its protein product is CASSQRGGMESEAFF.

The gene calls are TRBV6-1 and TRBJ1-2, with D perhaps TRBD1 (6 bases). This CDR3 is 16 amino acids long. Germline assignment: CDR1 MNHNS and CDR2 SASEGT. V was pared by 5 bases and J by 8 bases, with 24 bases between. CDR3 sequence reads: CASSPSLGRGSRGYTF. The CDR3 DNA follows: TGTGCCAGCAGTCCCTCCTTAGGGAGGGGGTCGAGAGGCTACACCTTC.

J is TRBJ2-7 and V is TRBV7-3, with 10 bases that match TRBD2. Germline CDR1 and CDR2: SGHTA and FQGTGA. This CDR3 region has 14 residues. Trimming removed 5 bases from V and 5 bases from J; junction bases left unmatched: 6. The CDR3 DNA reads TGTGCCAGCAGCCCCCCTCTAGCGGGAGACGAGCAGTACTTC. It specifies CASSPPLAGDEQYF.

This clonotype was counted ten times or more. The chain is built from TRBV12-5 and TRBJ2-3; D may be TRBD2 (6 bases). Germline-derived CDR1 and CDR2 are LGHNT and FRNRAP. Deletions cut 0 bases from V and 1 base from J, with 11 bases between. The CDR3 contains 16 residues. CDR3 sequence (DNA): TGTGCTAGTGGTTTGGTACTAGCAGGGCGCACAGATACGCAGTATTTT. Protein: CASGLVLAGRTDTQYF.

A note on this clonotype: This could be a read error, since a much larger clone is one nucleotide away. Because it lacks the conserved phenylalanine or tryptophan at the end, this CDR3 is likely a read error. The chain carries TRBV6-5 and TRBJ1-3, with D tentatively TRBD1 (6 bases). The CDR3 sequence is 14 residues long. V gave up 3 bases and J gave up 8 bases, with 14 bases separating them. Germline V gene lookup returns CDR1 MNHEY and CDR2 SVGAGI. The CDR3 DNA follows: TGTGCCAGCAGTTATTCAACGGGGGCGGACACCATATATTCT. Protein product: CASSYSTGADTIYS.

Remarks on this clonotype: Mismatch with germline at one junction end may stem from a read error. The chain recombines TRBV20-1 with TRBJ2-7; 10 positions agree with TRBD2. Germline V lookup: CDR1 DFQATT, CDR2 SNEGSKA (reference sequence). This CDR3 is built from 15 residues. The CDR3 DNA sequence: TGCAGTGCTAGACCCTTAGCGGGGGGTCCCTACGAGCAGTACTTT. Translating gives CSARPLAGGPYEQYF.